Detailed here is one T cell receptor (beta chain). Antigen: not known. The sample comes from a study of post-analysis software for immune sequencing data. General study findings and limits: TRBV segments more frequent in patients than in controls numbered five and included TRBV5-6, TRBV5-1 and TRBV20-1.

Included in the TCR beta cDNA libraries were unique molecular identifiers. In TCRdb, the PCR reads were re-called with MiXCR into one record per CDR3 protein. The table records hundreds of thousands of distinct CDR3 sequences, about 40% of them present only once. V was clipped by 3 bases and J by 1 base, with 17 bases between them. Germline values: CDR1 SGDLS, CDR2 YYNGEE. The CDR3 consists of 16 residues. The TCR sequence derives from a girl aged 5 to 17 with multiple sclerosis. The sequenced material came from blood. V usage is TRBV9 and J usage is TRBJ2-7; D may correspond to TRBD1 or TRBD2 (6 bases each). CDR3 in DNA: TGTGCCAGCAGCGACCCGGTCGGGGGCTTTTCCTACGAGCAGTACTTC. It codes for CASSDPVGGFSYEQYF.